This T cell receptor (beta chain) is from a study of control samples from healthy donors and cancer patients. Here immunoSEQ multiplex PCR was the method, and the copy in TCRdb shows in-frame clones only, minus some. The repertoire includes 70,000 to 95,000 clones, 80% to 95% of them detected once, and roughly 1.3% sits in the top ten. CDR3 length: 13 residues. Looked up from germline, CDR1 is SGHRS and CDR2 is YFSETQ. V lost 7 bases, J lost 2 bases, and 7 bases lay in between. Material: PBMCs. The V and J genes are TRBV5-1 and TRBJ1-6; D remains ambiguous. This sequence was found in a woman aged 40 to 49 with lung cancer. This chain's CDR3 is CASRSPYNSPLHF. The CDR3 nucleotides read TGCGCCAGCCGTAGTCCCTATAATTCACCCCTCCACTTT.